The source of this T cell receptor (beta chain) is a study of CD8 T cells in ankylosing spondylitis. Study-level findings and limits: Reportedly, disease-linked clones are significantly enriched in ankylosing spondylitis patients' matched synovial fluid. Reports of some motif variants in reactive arthritis synovial fluid and blood predate this one.

Note on this clonotype: The antigen is unknown.

Preparation of TCR beta libraries was done by quantitative 5'-RACE with molecular barcodes. Each CDR3 protein gets one entry after TCRdb re-called the 5' RACE reads with MiXCR. This sample has roughly 180,000 distinct CDR3 sequences, with roughly 12% found just once. Germline loops: CDR1 MNHEY, CDR2 SVGAGI. This CDR3 region has 16 residues. With V trimmed by 2 bases and J by 3 bases, 8 bases remained unmatched. The TCR was taken from a male donor with ankylosing spondylitis or in good health (not recorded which). Sequencing input: blood, either unsorted or a sorted T cell fraction (not recorded which). The chain recombines TRBV6-5 with TRBJ1-2, with 8 bases lining up with TRBD1. CDR3 region: CASSYGARGRDYGYTF. The CDR3, as DNA: TGTGCCAGCAGTTACGGAGCCAGGGGGCGAGACTATGGCTACACCTTC.